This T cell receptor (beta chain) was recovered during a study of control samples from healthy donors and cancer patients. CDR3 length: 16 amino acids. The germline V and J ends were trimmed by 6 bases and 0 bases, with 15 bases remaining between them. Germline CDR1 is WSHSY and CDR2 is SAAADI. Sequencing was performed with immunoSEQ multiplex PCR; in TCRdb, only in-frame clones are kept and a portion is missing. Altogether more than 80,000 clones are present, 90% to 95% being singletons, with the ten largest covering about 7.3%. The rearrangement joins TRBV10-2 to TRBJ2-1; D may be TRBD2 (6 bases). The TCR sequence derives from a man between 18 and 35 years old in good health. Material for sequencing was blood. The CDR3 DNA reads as TGCGCCAGCAGCCTGGACGGGGGAGCCTCCTACAATGAGCAGTTCTTC. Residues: CASSLDGGASYNEQFF.